This paragraph covers one T cell receptor (beta chain) sequence. This same CDR3 is encoded by further DNA sequences in the sample. Per germline, CDR1 LGHDT and CDR2 YNNKEL (reference sequence). Trimming at V came to 3 bases and at J to 0 bases, leaving 2 bases not matched to a gene. This CDR3 has 15 residues. Authors' data handling: Reference gene primer amplification yielded estimated nucleated cell counts. The data were produced by immunoSEQ multiplex PCR, yet TCRdb's version contains in-frame clones alone and is incomplete. That table is the source of V, J and clone size, and D and trimming were worked out from the DNA. Among 140,000 to 150,000 clones listed, approximately 82% were seen once. The data were taken from a study of blood T cell repertoires in COVID-19. About the research overall: The United States, Italy and Spain were the sources of the acute and convalescent COVID-19 samples. From T cells, B-cell-depleted T cells, or PBMCs came the material, which was cDNA or gDNA.

The clonotype was recovered from a human donor with acute or convalescent COVID-19. The donor label of this sample is uncertain. V usage is TRBV3-1 (or the pseudogene TRBV3-2) and J usage is TRBJ2-1, with 7 bases lining up with TRBD2. The sample comprised peripheral blood. DNA of the CDR3: TGTGCCAGCAGCCACCCGGGGGGCTCCTACAATGAGCAGTTCTTC. This translates into CASSHPGGSYNEQFF.